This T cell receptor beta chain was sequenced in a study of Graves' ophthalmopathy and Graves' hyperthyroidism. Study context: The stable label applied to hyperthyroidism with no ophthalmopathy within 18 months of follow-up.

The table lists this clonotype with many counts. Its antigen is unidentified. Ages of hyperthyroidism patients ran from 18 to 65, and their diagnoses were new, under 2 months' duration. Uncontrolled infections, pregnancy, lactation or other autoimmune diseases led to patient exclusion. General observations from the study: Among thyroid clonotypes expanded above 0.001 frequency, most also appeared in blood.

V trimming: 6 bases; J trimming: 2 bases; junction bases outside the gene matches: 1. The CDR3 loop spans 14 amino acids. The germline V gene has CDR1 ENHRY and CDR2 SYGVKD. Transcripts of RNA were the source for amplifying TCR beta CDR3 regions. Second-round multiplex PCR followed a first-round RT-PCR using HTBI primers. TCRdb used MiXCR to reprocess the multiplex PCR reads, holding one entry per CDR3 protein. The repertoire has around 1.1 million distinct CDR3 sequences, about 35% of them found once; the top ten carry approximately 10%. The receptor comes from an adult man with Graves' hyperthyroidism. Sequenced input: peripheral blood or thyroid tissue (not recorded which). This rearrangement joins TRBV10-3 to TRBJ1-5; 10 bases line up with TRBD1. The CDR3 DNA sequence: TGTGCCATCAGGGGGACAGGGGGCAATCAGCCCCAGCATTTT. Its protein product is CAIRGTGGNQPQHF.